This TCR beta chain stems from a study of T cell responses to AZD1222 COVID-19 vaccine. CDR1 SGHTA and CDR2 FQGNSA come from the germline V gene. The CDR3 totals 14 residues. Worth noting for this clone: The antigen remains undetermined. A junction boundary mismatches the germline segment, possibly from a read error. Other DNA sequences in the sample encode the same CDR3.

Sequencing was performed with immunoSEQ multiplex PCR; in TCRdb, only in-frame clones are kept and a portion is missing. The profile shows about 76,000 clones, more than 70% of them singletons. Whole-study results and caveats: Females made up more of the donors, who were largely white British, and clonal diversity may have come out too low. Mapped onto spike, vaccine-associated CD4 TCRs spanned it and were dominant at 160-218 and 743-854.

The sequenced sample was peripheral blood, obtained on day 0 of AZD1222 vaccination. This chain connects TRBV7-2 to TRBJ2-5; D is undetermined. This clonotype originated in an adult in good health. Here the CDR3 reads CASSLSQTPETQYF. CDR3 nucleotide sequence: TGTGCTAGCAGCTTAAGCCAGACCCCAGAGACCCAGTACTTC.